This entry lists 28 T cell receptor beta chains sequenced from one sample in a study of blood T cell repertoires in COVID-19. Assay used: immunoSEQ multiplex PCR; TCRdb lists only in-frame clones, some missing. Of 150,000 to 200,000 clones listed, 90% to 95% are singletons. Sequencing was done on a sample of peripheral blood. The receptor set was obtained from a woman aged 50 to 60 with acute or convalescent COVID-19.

The CDR3 region has the DNA TGCGCCAGCAGTCGCTCAGGGGGCGTTTTCGAGCAGTACTTC. This sequence encodes CASSRSGGVFEQYF. The chain combines TRBV5-1 with TRBJ2-7; 8 bases align to TRBD1. CDR3 size: 14 residues. Germline V gene lookup returns CDR1 SGHRS and CDR2 YFSETQ. V gave up 5 bases and J gave up 6 bases; unmatched junction bases: 10.

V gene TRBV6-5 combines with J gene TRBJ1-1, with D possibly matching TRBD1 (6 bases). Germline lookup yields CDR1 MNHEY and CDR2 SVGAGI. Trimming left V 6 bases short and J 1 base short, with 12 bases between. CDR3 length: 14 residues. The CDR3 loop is CASSQGGGNTEAFF. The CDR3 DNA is TGTGCCAGCAGCCAAGGGGGGGGGAACACTGAAGCTTTCTTT.

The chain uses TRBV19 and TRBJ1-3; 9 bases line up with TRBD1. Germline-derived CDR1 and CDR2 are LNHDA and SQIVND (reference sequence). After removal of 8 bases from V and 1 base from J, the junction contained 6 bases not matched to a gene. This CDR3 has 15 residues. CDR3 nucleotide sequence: TGTGCCAGTGAACCACAGGGGGCTTCTGGAAACACCATATATTTT. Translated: CASEPQGASGNTIYF.

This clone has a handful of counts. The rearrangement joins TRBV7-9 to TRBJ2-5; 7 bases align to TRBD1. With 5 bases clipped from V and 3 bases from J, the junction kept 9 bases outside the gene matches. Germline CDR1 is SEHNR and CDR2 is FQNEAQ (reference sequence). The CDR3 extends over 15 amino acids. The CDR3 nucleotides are TGTGCCAGCAGCCCCCGGGACAGTCAAAAAGAGACCCAGTACTTC. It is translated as CASSPRDSQKETQYF.

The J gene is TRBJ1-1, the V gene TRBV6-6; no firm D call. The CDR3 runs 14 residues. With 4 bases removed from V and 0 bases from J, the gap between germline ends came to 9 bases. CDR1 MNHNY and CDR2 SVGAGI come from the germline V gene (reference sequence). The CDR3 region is CASSFPEMNTEAFF. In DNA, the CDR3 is TGTGCCAGCAGTTTCCCGGAGATGAACACTGAAGCTTTCTTT.

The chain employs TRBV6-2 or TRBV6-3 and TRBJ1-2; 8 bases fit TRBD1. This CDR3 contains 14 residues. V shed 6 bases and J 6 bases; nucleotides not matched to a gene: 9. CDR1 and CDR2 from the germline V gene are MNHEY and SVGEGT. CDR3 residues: CASSEGQGRDGYTF. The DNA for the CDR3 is TGTGCCAGCAGCGAAGGACAGGGAAGGGATGGCTACACCTTC.

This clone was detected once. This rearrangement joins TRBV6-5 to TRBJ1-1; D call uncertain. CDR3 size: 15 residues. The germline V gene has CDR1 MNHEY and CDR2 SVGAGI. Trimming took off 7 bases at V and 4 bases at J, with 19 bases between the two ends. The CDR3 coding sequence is TGTGCCAGCACCCCGCGGGTGGGTTTCGGCACTGAAGCTTTCTTT. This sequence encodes CASTPRVGFGTEAFF.

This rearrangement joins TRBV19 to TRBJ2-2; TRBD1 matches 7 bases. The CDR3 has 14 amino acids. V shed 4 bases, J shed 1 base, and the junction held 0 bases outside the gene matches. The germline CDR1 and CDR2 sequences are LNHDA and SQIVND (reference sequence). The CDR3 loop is CASSRTGNTGELFF. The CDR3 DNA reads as TGTGCCAGTAGTAGGACAGGGAACACCGGGGAGCTGTTTTTT.

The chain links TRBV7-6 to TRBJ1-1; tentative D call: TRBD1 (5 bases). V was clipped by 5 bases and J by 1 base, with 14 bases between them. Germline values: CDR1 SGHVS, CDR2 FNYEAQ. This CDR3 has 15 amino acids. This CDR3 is CASSPRQPPNTEAFF. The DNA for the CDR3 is TGTGCCAGCAGCCCTCGACAGCCGCCGAACACTGAAGCTTTCTTT.

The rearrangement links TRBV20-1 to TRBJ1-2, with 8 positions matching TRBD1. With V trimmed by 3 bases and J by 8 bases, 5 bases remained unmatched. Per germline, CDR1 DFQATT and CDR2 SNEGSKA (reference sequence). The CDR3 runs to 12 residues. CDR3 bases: TGCAGTGCTAGTACAGGGGGAGGAGGCTACACCTTC. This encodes CSASTGGGGYTF.

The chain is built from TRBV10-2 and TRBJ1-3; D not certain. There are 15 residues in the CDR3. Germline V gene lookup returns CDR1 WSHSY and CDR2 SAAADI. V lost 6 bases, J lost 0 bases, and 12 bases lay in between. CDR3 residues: CASRGESHSGNTIYF. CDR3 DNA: TGCGCCAGCAGGGGAGAATCCCACTCTGGAAACACCATATATTTT.

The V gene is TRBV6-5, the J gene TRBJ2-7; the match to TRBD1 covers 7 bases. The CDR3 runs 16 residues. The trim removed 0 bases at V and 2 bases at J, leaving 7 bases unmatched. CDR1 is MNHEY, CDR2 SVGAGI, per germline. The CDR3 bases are TGTGCCAGCAGTTACTCGTTCGGGGACAGACCCTACGAGCAGTACTTC. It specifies CASSYSFGDRPYEQYF.

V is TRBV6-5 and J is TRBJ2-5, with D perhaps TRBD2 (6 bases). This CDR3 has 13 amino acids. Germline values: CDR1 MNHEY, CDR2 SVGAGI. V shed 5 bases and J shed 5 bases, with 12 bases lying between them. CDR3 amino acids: CASSPSGVETQYF. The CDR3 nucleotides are TGTGCCAGCAGTCCCTCGGGGGTCGAGACCCAGTACTTC.

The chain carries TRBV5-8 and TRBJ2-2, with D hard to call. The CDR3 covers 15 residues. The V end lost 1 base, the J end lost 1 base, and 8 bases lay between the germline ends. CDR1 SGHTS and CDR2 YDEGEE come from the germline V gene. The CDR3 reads CASSLLRGNTGELFF. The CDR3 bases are TGTGCCAGCAGCTTGTTACGAGGGAACACCGGGGAGCTGTTTTTT.

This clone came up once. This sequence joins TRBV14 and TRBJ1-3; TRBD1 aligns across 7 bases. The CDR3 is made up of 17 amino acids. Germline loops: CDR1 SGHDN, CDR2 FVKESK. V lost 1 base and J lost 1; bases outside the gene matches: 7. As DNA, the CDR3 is TGTGCCAGCAGCCAAGTGGGGACAGCCCGGTCTGGAAACACCATATATTTT. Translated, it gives CASSQVGTARSGNTIYF.

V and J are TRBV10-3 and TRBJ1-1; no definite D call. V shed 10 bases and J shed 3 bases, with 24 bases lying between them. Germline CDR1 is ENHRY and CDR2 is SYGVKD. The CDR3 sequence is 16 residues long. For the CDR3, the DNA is TGTGCCACCTACTCCCGGACCGGGGAGAAGGACACTGAAGCTTTCTTT. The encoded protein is CATYSRTGEKDTEAFF.

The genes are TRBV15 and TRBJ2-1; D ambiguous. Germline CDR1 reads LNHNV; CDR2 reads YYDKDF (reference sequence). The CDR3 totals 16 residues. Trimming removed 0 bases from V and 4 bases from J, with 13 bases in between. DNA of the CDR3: TGTGCCACCAGCAGAGAATGGCTAGAGATATACAATGAGCAGTTCTTC. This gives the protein CATSREWLEIYNEQFF.

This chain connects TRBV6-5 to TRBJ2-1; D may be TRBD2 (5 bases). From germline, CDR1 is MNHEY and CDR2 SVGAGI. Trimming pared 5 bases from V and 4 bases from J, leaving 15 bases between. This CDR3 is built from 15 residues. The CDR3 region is CASSPPGRIYNEQFF. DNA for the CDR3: TGTGCCAGCAGTCCCCCGGGGAGAATTTACAATGAGCAGTTCTTC.

CDR3 sequence reads: CASSLERQETQYF. As DNA, the CDR3 is TGTGCCAGCAGCTTAGAGCGCCAAGAGACCCAGTACTTC. This chain uses TRBV7-2 with TRBJ2-5, with D hard to call. Germline loops: CDR1 SGHTA, CDR2 FQGNSA. The CDR3 has 13 amino acids. V shed 1 base and J shed 1 base, with 4 bases lying between them.

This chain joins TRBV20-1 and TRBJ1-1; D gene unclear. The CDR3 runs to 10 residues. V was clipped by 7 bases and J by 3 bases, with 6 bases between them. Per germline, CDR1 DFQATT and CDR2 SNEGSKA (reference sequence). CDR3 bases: TGCAGTGTTACGGACACTGAAGCTTTCTTT. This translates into CSVTDTEAFF.

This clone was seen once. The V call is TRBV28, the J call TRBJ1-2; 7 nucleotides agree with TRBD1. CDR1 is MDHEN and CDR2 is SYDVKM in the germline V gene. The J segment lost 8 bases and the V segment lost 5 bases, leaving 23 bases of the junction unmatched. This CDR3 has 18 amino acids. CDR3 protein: CASSLPAGTARVGGGYTF. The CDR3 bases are TGTGCCAGCAGTCTACCGGCCGGGACAGCCCGCGTCGGCGGGGGCTACACCTTC.

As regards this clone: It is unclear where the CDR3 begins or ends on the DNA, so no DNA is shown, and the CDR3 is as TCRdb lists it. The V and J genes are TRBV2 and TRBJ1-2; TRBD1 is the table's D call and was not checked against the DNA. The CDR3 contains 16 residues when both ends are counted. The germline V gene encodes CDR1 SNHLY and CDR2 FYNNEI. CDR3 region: CASSEALFFGPGGYTF.

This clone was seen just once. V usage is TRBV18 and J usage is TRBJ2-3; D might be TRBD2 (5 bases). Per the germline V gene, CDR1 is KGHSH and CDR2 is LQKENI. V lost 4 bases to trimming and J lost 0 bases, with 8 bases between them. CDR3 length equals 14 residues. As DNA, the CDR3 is TGTGCCAGCTCACTCGGACTCAGCACAGATACGCAGTATTTT. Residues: CASSLGLSTDTQYF.

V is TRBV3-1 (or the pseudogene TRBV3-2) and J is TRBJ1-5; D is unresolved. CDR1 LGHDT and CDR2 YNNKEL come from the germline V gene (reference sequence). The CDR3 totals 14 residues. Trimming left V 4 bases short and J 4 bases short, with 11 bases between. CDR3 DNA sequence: TGTGCCAGCAGCCCCAGAATCTCAAATCAGCCCCAGCATTTT. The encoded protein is CASSPRISNQPQHF.

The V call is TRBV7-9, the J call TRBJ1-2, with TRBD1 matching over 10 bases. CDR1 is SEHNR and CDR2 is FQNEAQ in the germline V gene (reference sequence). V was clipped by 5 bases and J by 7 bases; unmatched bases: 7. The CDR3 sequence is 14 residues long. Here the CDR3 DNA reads TGTGCCAGCAGCCCCGACAGGGGGCTAGGTGGCTACACCTTC. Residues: CASSPDRGLGGYTF.

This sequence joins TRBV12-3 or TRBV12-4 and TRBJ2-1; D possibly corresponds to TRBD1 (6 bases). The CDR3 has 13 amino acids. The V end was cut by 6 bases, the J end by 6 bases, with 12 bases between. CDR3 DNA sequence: TGTGCCAGCAGATCAGGGGAGCCCAATGAGCAGTTCTTC. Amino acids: CASRSGEPNEQFF.

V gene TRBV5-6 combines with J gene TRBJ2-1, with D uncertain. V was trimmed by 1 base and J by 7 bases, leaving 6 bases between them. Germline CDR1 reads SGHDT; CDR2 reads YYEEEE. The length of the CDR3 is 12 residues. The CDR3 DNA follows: TGTGCCAGCAGCTTGAACGAGAATGAGCAGTTCTTC. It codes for CASSLNENEQFF.

CDR3 coding DNA: TGTGCCTGGGGACAGGGCTACGAGCAGTACTTC. It is translated as CAWGQGYEQYF. The chain joins TRBV30 to TRBJ2-7, with TRBD1 identical over 8 bases. V lost 5 bases and J lost 3; bases outside the gene matches: 0. CDR3 size: 11 residues. Germline loops: CDR1 GTSNPN, CDR2 SVGIG (reference sequence).